Following are 10 T cell receptor beta chains from one sample sequenced in a study of blood T cells in healthy people across ages. Through a sample-barcoded 5' primer and a J-beta primer mix, a second PCR was run for roughly 7 to 12 cycles. TCRdb reprocessed the 5' RACE reads via MiXCR and lists one record per CDR3 protein. The sample contains 1.5 million or so distinct CDR3 sequences, 42% of which appear only once. Source material: blood. Source of these receptors: a woman younger than 30 in good health.

This clonotype occurred a few times. In DNA, the CDR3 is TGTGCCAGCAGCCAAGATCCCGCTAGCAGTACGTACGAGCAGTACTTC. It codes for CASSQDPASSTYEQYF. V is TRBV4-2 and J is TRBJ2-7, with D possibly TRBD2 on 5 matching bases. The CDR3 contains 16 residues. The germline V and J ends were trimmed by 0 bases and 4 bases, with 16 bases remaining between them. CDR1 LGHNA and CDR2 YNFKEQ come from the germline V gene.

This clonotype was detected a few times. The chain joins TRBV6-2 or TRBV6-3 to TRBJ2-3; TRBD2 matches at 8 bases. Germline values: CDR1 MNHEY, CDR2 SVGEGT. CDR3 size: 14 residues. The junction had 5 bases not matched to a gene; V was cut back by 4 bases and J by 5 bases. Here the CDR3 DNA reads TGTGCCAGCAGTTCGGGAGGGCCCCTAGATACGCAGTATTTT. The encoded protein is CASSSGGPLDTQYF.

The chain employs TRBV6-5 and TRBJ1-1, with TRBD1 matching 7 bases. The germline V gene has CDR1 MNHEY and CDR2 SVGAGI. This CDR3 region has 12 residues. The J segment lost 6 bases and the V segment lost 8 bases, leaving 6 bases of the junction unmatched. CDR3 coding DNA: TGTGCCAGCGGCCGACAGGGAGCTGAAGCTTTCTTT. As protein: CASGRQGAEAFF.

The CDR3 DNA follows: TGTGCCAGCAGCTTAGGATTCACAGACAGGGGCTACGAGCAGTACTTC. This gives the protein CASSLGFTDRGYEQYF. V usage is TRBV7-9 and J usage is TRBJ2-7, with 8 bases fitting TRBD1. V trimming: 1 base; J trimming: 3 bases; junction bases outside the gene matches: 8. Germline CDR1 reads SEHNR; CDR2 reads FQNEAQ (reference sequence). CDR3 length: 16 amino acids.

The V and J genes are TRBV5-1 and TRBJ2-1; 12 bases are shared with TRBD2. Trimming took 3 bases from V and 0 from J; bases not matched to a gene: 7. Germline CDR1 SGHRS, CDR2 YFSETQ. CDR3 length: 18 residues. DNA for the CDR3: TGCGCCAGCAGCTATGGCCCGACTAGCGGGGGCTCCTACAATGAGCAGTTCTTC. Translation gives CASSYGPTSGGSYNEQFF. Combining the CDR3 with reference TRBV5-1 and TRBJ2-1 gives the whole variable domain KAGVTQTPRYLIKTRGQQVTLSCSPISGHRSVSWYQQTPGQGLQFLFEYFSETQRNKGNFPGRFSGRQFSNSRSEMNVSTLELGDSALYLCASSYGPTSGGSYNEQFFGPGTRLTVL.

This rearrangement joins TRBV27 to TRBJ1-5, with D uncertain. V lost 5 bases and J 9 bases, leaving 17 bases between the germline ends. The CDR3 totals 14 residues. Germline CDR1 reads MNHEY; CDR2 reads SMNVEV (reference sequence). The CDR3 here is CASSPRAVQGPQHF. The DNA of the CDR3 is TGTGCCAGCAGTCCTCGGGCAGTCCAAGGGCCCCAGCATTTT.

The chain's CDR3 is CASSLVLGGGTYEQYF. The CDR3 nucleotides are TGTGCCAGCAGCTTAGTGCTCGGAGGGGGAACCTACGAGCAGTACTTC. The chain recombines TRBV7-2 with TRBJ2-7; D may be TRBD1 or TRBD2 (6 bases each). This CDR3 region has 16 residues. Germline V gene data show CDR1 as SGHTA and CDR2 as FQGNSA. Trimming cost V 1 base and J 2 bases, with 15 bases left between them.

This clonotype has just a few counts. For the CDR3, the DNA is TGTGCCAGCAGTCTCACCGCCGGGGGCACTGAAGCTTTCTTT. Its translation is CASSLTAGGTEAFF. The rearrangement uses TRBV7-9 and TRBJ1-1; D may be TRBD1 (5 bases). The V gene's germline CDR1 is SEHNR and CDR2 FQNEAQ (reference sequence). CDR3 length: 14 amino acids. V lost 6 bases, J lost 4 bases, and 15 bases lay in between.

The chain combines TRBV5-1 with TRBJ1-2; D is unclear. The ends were cut back, 0 bases at V and 7 bases at J, with 13 bases in the middle. Per the germline V gene, CDR1 is SGHRS and CDR2 is YFSETQ. CDR3 length: 14 residues. CDR3 sequence: CASSLEFPSVGYTF. CDR3 in DNA: TGCGCCAGCAGCTTGGAGTTCCCCTCGGTTGGCTACACCTTC. Variable domain in full (rest from reference TRBV5-1 and TRBJ1-2): KAGVTQTPRYLIKTRGQQVTLSCSPISGHRSVSWYQQTPGQGLQFLFEYFSETQRNKGNFPGRFSGRQFSNSRSEMNVSTLELGDSALYLCASSLEFPSVGYTFGSGTRLTVV.

There are a few counts of this clonotype. The V gene is TRBV6-5, the J gene TRBJ2-3; D perhaps matches TRBD2 (7 bases). Deletions cut 5 bases from V and 6 bases from J, with 18 bases between. CDR1 and CDR2 from the germline V gene are MNHEY and SVGAGI. This CDR3 spans 15 amino acids. CDR3 nucleotide sequence: TGTGCCAGCAGTAAGACCGGGGGGCGGCTCGATACGCAGTATTTT. It translates to CASSKTGGRLDTQYF.